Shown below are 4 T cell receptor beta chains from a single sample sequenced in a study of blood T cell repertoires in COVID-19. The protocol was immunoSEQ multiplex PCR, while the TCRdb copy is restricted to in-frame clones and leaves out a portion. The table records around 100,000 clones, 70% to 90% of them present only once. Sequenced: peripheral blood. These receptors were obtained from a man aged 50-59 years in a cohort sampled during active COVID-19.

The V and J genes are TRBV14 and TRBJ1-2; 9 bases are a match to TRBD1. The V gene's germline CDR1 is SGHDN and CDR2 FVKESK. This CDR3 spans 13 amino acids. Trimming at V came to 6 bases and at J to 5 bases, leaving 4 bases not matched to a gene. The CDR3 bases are TGTGCCAGCAGTCAGGGACAGGGTTATGGCTACACCTTC. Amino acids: CASSQGQGYGYTF.

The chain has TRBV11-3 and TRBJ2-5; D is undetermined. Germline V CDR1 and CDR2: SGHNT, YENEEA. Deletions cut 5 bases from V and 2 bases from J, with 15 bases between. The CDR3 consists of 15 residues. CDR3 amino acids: CASSPSVGLQETQYF. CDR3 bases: TGTGCCAGCAGCCCCAGCGTTGGTTTACAAGAGACCCAGTACTTC.

The CDR3 sequence is CASGGQGTYNEQFF. The CDR3 coding sequence is TGTGCCAGCGGGGGACAGGGGACCTACAATGAGCAGTTCTTC. The rearrangement links TRBV6-5 to TRBJ2-1, with 10 bases that match TRBD1. In germline, CDR1 is MNHEY, CDR2 SVGAGI. The junction had 3 bases not matched to a gene; V was cut back by 8 bases and J by 2 bases. This CDR3 has 14 residues.

Here the CDR3 DNA reads TGTGCCAGCAGCGTAGTAAGGGGTCGCAGCACTGAAGCTTTCTTT. It specifies CASSVVRGRSTEAFF. The gene calls are TRBV9 and TRBJ1-1; D perhaps matches TRBD1 (5 bases). The germline V and J ends were trimmed by 0 bases and 4 bases, with 13 bases remaining between them. Looked up from germline, CDR1 is SGDLS and CDR2 is YYNGEE. The CDR3 covers 15 residues.